The rows below give T cell receptor beta chains drawn from one sample of a study of T cell responses to AZD1222 COVID-19 vaccine. Assay used: immunoSEQ multiplex PCR; TCRdb lists only in-frame clones, some missing. The table has 110,000 to 150,000 clones, around 89% seen once. The sample in question was peripheral blood, obtained 28 days after the second AZD1222 dose. Receptors originate from an adult who received the AZD1222 COVID-19 vaccine. CDR3s include the opening cysteine and the closing phenylalanine or tryptophan. The D gene is left open where the match is weak. The size of a clone is reported for some rows only, either as once, few or many, or as a class for expanded clones.

J	V	size	D	DNA	CDR3
TRBJ1-2	TRBV27	.	TRBD1	TGTGCCAGCAGTCCAAAGACGGGACAGGGGCCTCGTTCGGGCTACACCTTC	CASSPKTGQGPRSGYTF
TRBJ2-3	TRBV7-2	.	TRBD1	TGTGCCAGCAGCTTAGGACAGGGCTACACAGATACGCAGTATTTT	CASSLGQGYTDTQYF
TRBJ1-6	TRBV5-1	once	TRBD1	TGCGCCAGCAGCTTAAGTCGACAGGGATGGAATTCACCCCTCCACTTT	CASSLSRQGWNSPLHF
TRBJ2-5	TRBV4-2	.	.	TGTGCCAGCAGCCAAGATCTCGACCACTCCCAAGAGACCCAGTACTTC	CASSQDLDHSQETQYF
TRBJ2-7	TRBV6-5	.	TRBD2	TGTGCCAGCAGTTACTCTTTGGCGGGGGACGGCTACGAGCAGTACTTC	CASSYSLAGDGYEQYF
TRBJ1-2	TRBV19	.	.	TGTGCCAGTACGGATAGGAACTATGGCTACACCTTC	CASTDRNYGYTF
TRBJ2-5	TRBV14	once	.	TGTGCCAGCAGCCAAACCCGGGACATAGTGTTGGAGACCCAGTACTTC	CASSQTRDIVLETQYF
TRBJ2-5	TRBV5-5	once	TRBD1	TGTGCCAGCAGCTGGGGACAGGGGACGGGGGACCAGTACTTC	CASSWGQGTGDQYF
TRBJ2-7	TRBV7-2	.	TRBD2	TGTGCCAGCAGCTTACTTCCCCGGGTAGCGGGGGTGCTCACGGTGCAGTACTTC	CASSLLPRVAGVLTVQYF
TRBJ1-2	TRBV28	.	.	TGTGCCAGCAGTTCGACAGAGGGTTTCTGGATAGATGGCTACACCTTC	CASSSTEGFWIDGYTF
TRBJ1-6	TRBV11-3	.	.	TGTGCCCGCAGCTTAGACGACCAGGGATCAAGGGACTCACCCCTCCACTTT	CARSLDDQGSRDSPLHF
TRBJ1-5	TRBV29-1	once	.	TGCAGCGTTTCAGAGGGAGGGCGGTTTCAGCCCCAGCATTTT	CSVSEGGRFQPQHF
TRBJ2-1	TRBV30	once	.	TGTGCCTGGAGCATCGGGACTGGAAACTACAATGAGCAGTTCTTC	CAWSIGTGNYNEQFF
TRBJ2-3	TRBV5-1	.	TRBD1	TGCGCCAGCAGCCCTATTATTACAGGGGGCGGGCCAGATACGCAGTATTTT	CASSPIITGGGPDTQYF
TRBJ1-5	TRBV5-1	.	.	TGCGCCAGCAGAACTGACCCGGACAATCAGCCCCAGCATTTT	CASRTDPDNQPQHF
TRBJ2-1	TRBV5-1	.	TRBD2	TGCGCCAGCAGCTTCGGCGGGAGCGGCAATGAGCAGTTCTTC	CASSFGGSGNEQFF
TRBJ1-1	TRBV21-1	.	.	TGTGCCAGCAGCGGGAACACTGAAGCTTTCTTT	CASSGNTEAFF
TRBJ2-1	TRBV10-3	.	.	TGTGCCATCAGTCGGACCCCCAACCTGGATGAGCAGTTCTTC	CAISRTPNLDEQFF
TRBJ2-5	TRBV18	.	.	TGTGCCAGCTCACCACCTAGCAGCCAAGAGACCCAGTACTTC	CASSPPSSQETQYF
TRBJ2-4	TRBV30	once	.	TGTGCCTGGAGTACCCGGGGGGCTAAAAACATTCAGTACTTC	CAWSTRGAKNIQYF
TRBJ1-1	TRBV18	.	.	TGTGCCAGCTCACCAGACGACCTCCCCGGCGGTGAAGCTTTCTTT	CASSPDDLPGGEAFF
TRBJ1-1	TRBV15	once	.	TGTGCCACCAGCAGAGGAAAGAACACTGAAGCTTTCTTT	CATSRGKNTEAFF
TRBJ2-5	TRBV11-3	.	.	TGTGCCAGCAGCTTAGGGACCCAAGAGACCCAGTACTTC	CASSLGTQETQYF